The 8 T cell receptor beta chains in this list originate from one sample, sequenced in a study of cytomegalovirus exposure and HLA in healthy donors. Primers included in the PCR were 60 Vbeta and 13 Jbeta primers. Using immunoSEQ multiplex PCR, the repertoire was profiled, and TCRdb retains in-frame clones only, with some absent. The data show about 100,000 clones, 63% seen once. The sample was PBMCs. These receptors came from a human donor in good health.

The V and J genes are TRBV6-1 and TRBJ1-5, with D possibly TRBD1 on 6 matching bases. Trimming took off 4 bases at V and 1 base at J, with 11 bases between the two ends. The CDR3 has 15 residues. CDR1 and CDR2 (germline): MNHNS, SASEGT. DNA for the CDR3: TGTGCCAGCAGTGGACGACAGGCAAGCAATCAGCCCCAGCATTTT. It codes for CASSGRQASNQPQHF.

This clone was observed a few times. V and J are TRBV11-2 and TRBJ2-1, with 9 bases aligning to TRBD1. The CDR3 is made up of 14 amino acids. V lost 2 bases to trimming and J lost 8 bases; unmatched junction nucleotides: 4. Germline assignment: CDR1 SGHAT and CDR2 FQNNGV. CDR3 amino acids: CASSLLQGADEQFF. Here the CDR3 DNA reads TGTGCCAGCAGCTTACTACAGGGGGCCGATGAGCAGTTCTTC. The full variable domain, in which reference TRBV11-2 and TRBJ2-1 provide the parts outside the CDR3, is EAGVAQSPRYKIIEKRQSVAFWCNPISGHATLYWYQQILGQGPKLLIQFQNNGVVDDSQLPKDRFSAERLKGVDSTLKIQPAKLEDSAVYLCASSLLQGADEQFFGPGTRLTVL.

The V gene is TRBV5-8, the J gene TRBJ1-4; D is possibly TRBD1 (5 bases). V was clipped by 4 bases and J by 7 bases, with 17 bases between them. Germline V CDR1 and CDR2: SGHTS, YDEGEE. This CDR3 has 15 residues. CDR3 in amino acids: CASSPGTPTGEKLFF. DNA of the CDR3: TGTGCCAGCAGCCCGGGGACTCCCACGGGTGAAAAACTGTTTTTT.

This clone was counted between two and nine times. This chain uses TRBV6-5 with TRBJ1-1, with 10 bases aligning to TRBD1. This CDR3 has 13 amino acids. The V segment lost 8 bases and the J segment 5 bases; nucleotides outside the gene matches: 5. CDR1 is MNHEY and CDR2 is SVGAGI in the germline V gene. The CDR3 DNA sequence: TGTGCCAGCGGCCGGGACAGGGGAACTGAAGCTTTCTTT. This translates into CASGRDRGTEAFF.

V gene TRBV20-1 combines with J gene TRBJ2-1; 7 bases fit TRBD1. V gave up 5 bases and J gave up 10 bases; unmatched junction bases: 5. CDR1 and CDR2 from the germline V gene are DFQATT and SNEGSKA (reference sequence). The CDR3 has 11 amino acids. CDR3 protein: CSAEQGNEQFF. The CDR3 DNA reads TGCAGTGCTGAACAGGGGAACGAGCAGTTCTTC.

The rearrangement uses TRBV5-8 and TRBJ1-5, with a possible D match to TRBD1 (5 bases). This CDR3 has 15 amino acids. The germline V and J ends were trimmed by 7 bases and 2 bases, with 16 bases remaining between them. The germline V gene encodes CDR1 SGHTS and CDR2 YDEGEE. CDR3 protein: CASVGGRKGNQPQHF. For the CDR3, the DNA is TGTGCCAGCGTGGGGGGGAGAAAGGGCAATCAGCCCCAGCATTTT.

The V call is TRBV2, the J call TRBJ2-7, with 12 positions matching TRBD2. The CDR3 totals 13 residues. Unmatched junction bases numbered 4, after V lost 8 bases and J lost 5 bases. Germline CDR1 SNHLY, CDR2 FYNNEI. CDR3 nucleotides: TGTGCCAGCCGGCGGACTAGCGGGAACGAGCAGTACTTC. Translating gives CASRRTSGNEQYF.

V gene TRBV19 combines with J gene TRBJ2-7; perhaps TRBD2 as D (6 bases). The CDR3 totals 15 residues. The germline gives CDR1 LNHDA, CDR2 SQIVND (reference sequence). V was cut by 3 bases and J by 2 bases, with 14 bases left in between. CDR3 nucleotide sequence: TGTGCCAGTAGTATGTGGACGGGGGTTCCCTACGAGCAGTACTTC. Protein product: CASSMWTGVPYEQYF. The full variable domain, its missing parts supplied by reference TRBV19 and TRBJ2-7, is DGGITQSPKYLFRKEGQNVTLSCEQNLNHDAMYWYRQDPGQGLRLIYYSQIVNDFQKGDIAEGYSVSREKKESFPLTVTSAQKNPTAFYLCASSMWTGVPYEQYFGPGTRLTVT.